This T cell receptor beta chain came from a study of control samples from healthy donors and cancer patients. Germline V gives CDR1 GTSNPN, CDR2 SVGIG (reference sequence). J gave up 6 bases and V 1 base, and 13 bases lay outside the gene matches. The CDR3 sequence is 16 residues long. TCRdb's copy holds only in-frame clones and misses some; the assay was immunoSEQ multiplex PCR. Found here are over 60,000 clones, around 85% of them singletons; the top ten hold 4.5% to 7%. V and J are TRBV30 and TRBJ1-1, with 8 bases aligning to TRBD1. This TCR came from a man in his forties in good health. Sequencing was performed on blood. The CDR3, as DNA: TGTGCCTGGAGTGGACAGGGGAGGGGTCACCTGGCTGAAGCTTTCTTT. Translated, it gives CAWSGQGRGHLAEAFF. The complete variable domain, with remaining parts taken from reference TRBV30 and TRBJ1-1, reads SQTIHQWPATLVQPVGSPLSLECTVEGTSNPNLYWYRQAAGRGLQLLFYSVGIGQISSEVPQNLSASRPQDRQFILSSKKLLLSDSGFYLCAWSGQGRGHLAEAFFGQGTRLTVV.